The rows below give T cell receptor beta chains drawn from one sample of a study of blood T cell repertoires in COVID-19. The assay was immunoSEQ multiplex PCR, and TCRdb's table has in-frame clones only and misses some. The sample carries about 240,000 clones, about four fifths recorded once. The sequencing sample was made of peripheral blood. Receptors were obtained from a woman aged 80 or over with acute or convalescent COVID-19. CDR3s include the opening cysteine and the closing phenylalanine or tryptophan. A D gene is named only where the DNA matches it firmly. Size values are once, few and many counts, or a class for expanded clones, and some rows have none.

D gene	V gene	J gene	clone size	CDR3 DNA	CDR3 protein
TRBD1	TRBV24-1	TRBJ1-1	-	TGTGCCACCAGTGAGGGGGGACAGGGTGGTACTGAAGCTTTCTTT	CATSEGGQGGTEAFF
TRBD2	TRBV9	TRBJ2-5	-	TGTGCCAGCAGCGCGATAGCGGGGCGAGAGACCCAGTACTTC	CASSAIAGRETQYF
TRBD1	TRBV10-3	TRBJ1-1	-	TGTGCCATCAGTGACGACAGGGGTGGGTCTTTCTTT	CAISDDRGGSFF
-	TRBV19	TRBJ2-1	-	TGTGCCAGTACGGGGGGCCCCTCCTACAATGAGCAGTTCTTC	CASTGGPSYNEQFF
TRBD1	TRBV6-1	TRBJ2-6	-	TGTGCCAGCAGTGCCTCGGGACAGGGTGTTCCTGGGGCCAACGTCCTGACTTTC	CASSASGQGVPGANVLTF
-	TRBV2	TRBJ2-1	-	TGTGCCAGCAGTGGACAGAGGATAGGGAATGAGCAGTTCTTC	CASSGQRIGNEQFF
-	TRBV28	TRBJ2-5	-	TGTGCCAGCAGTTTAGGGGGGTACCAAGAGACCCAGTACTTC	CASSLGGYQETQYF
TRBD1	TRBV7-9	TRBJ1-3	-	TGTGCCAGCAGCTCCTCGACAGGGAGGGGAAACACCATATATTTT	CASSSSTGRGNTIYF
-	TRBV7-3	TRBJ1-5	few	TGTGCCAGCAGCTTAGTTTATGATCAGCCCCAGCATTTT	CASSLVYDQPQHF
-	TRBV3-1/TRBV3-2	TRBJ2-5	-	TGTGCCAGCAGCCAGTCGGGGGAGTCCCAGTACTTC	CASSQSGESQYF
TRBD2	TRBV10-2	TRBJ2-2	-	TGCGCCAGCAGTTTAACCCTGGGAAAAGCGGGGGGGCCCGGGGAGCTGTTTTTT	CASSLTLGKAGGPGELFF
TRBD2	TRBV25-1	TRBJ2-7	-	TGTGCCAGCAGTGAGTTCCCGGGACTAGGGCTCCCGAGCGAGCAGTACTTC	CASSEFPGLGLPSEQYF
TRBD1	TRBV6-5	TRBJ1-5	-	TGTGCCAGCCGAGACAGGGGAAGCAATCAGCCCCAGCATTTT	CASRDRGSNQPQHF
TRBD1	TRBV3-1/TRBV3-2	TRBJ1-2	-	TGTGCCAGCAGCCCCTCCGGGACAGAGGGCTATGGCTACACCTTC	CASSPSGTEGYGYTF
TRBD1	TRBV20-1	TRBJ1-1	few	TGCAGTGCTAGAGGGGACAGGGCTTTCTTT	CSARGDRAFF
-	TRBV7-3	TRBJ2-1	-	TGTGCCAGCAGCTCTGACGGGTACAATGAGCAGTTCTTC	CASSSDGYNEQFF
TRBD1	TRBV18	TRBJ1-2	-	TGTGCCAGCTCACCGGCACAGGGGGCGGATTATGGCTACACCTTC	CASSPAQGADYGYTF
-	TRBV10-3	TRBJ1-5	-	TGTGCCATCAGTGAGGTCGGGGGAGACCAGCCCCAGCATTTT	CAISEVGGDQPQHF
TRBD1	TRBV5-4	TRBJ2-6	-	TGTGCCAGCAGCTCCTCGTCGCCAGGACAGGGAAACTCTGGGGCCAACGTCCTGACTTTC	CASSSSSPGQGNSGANVLTF
-	TRBV19	TRBJ1-5	few	TGTGCCAGTAGTATAGAGGCTACGGGGGGGCGCGGTCAGCCCCAGCATTTT	CASSIEATGGRGQPQHF
TRBD1	TRBV19	TRBJ1-1	-	TGTGCCAGTAGTGTTGCCGGGACAGGAGGGACTGAAGCTTTCTTT	CASSVAGTGGTEAFF
TRBD1	TRBV3-1/TRBV3-2	TRBJ1-4	-	TGTGCCAGCAGCCAGGCCGGGACAGGGGGGGAAAAACTGTTTTTT	CASSQAGTGGEKLFF
-	TRBV10-3	TRBJ1-4	-	TGTGCCATCAGTGAGTCGCTACTACCCACAGGGAGGGGTAATGAAAAACTGTTTTTT	CAISESLLPTGRGNEKLFF
-	TRBV5-4	TRBJ2-2	-	TGTGCCAGCACCAAAGGACTGAACGGGGAGCTGTTTTTT	CASTKGLNGELFF
TRBD2	TRBV28	TRBJ2-2	-	TGTGCCAGCAGAAGCGGGGGGAGCACCGGGGAGCTGTTTTTT	CASRSGGSTGELFF
TRBD1	TRBV5-1	TRBJ2-3	-	TGCGCCAGCAGCTCGGACAGGGGGGGAGATACGCAGTATTTT	CASSSDRGGDTQYF
-	TRBV16	TRBJ2-7	once	TGTGCCAGCAGCCCCTCGGCGGTACAGGCAGGGCAGTACTTC	CASSPSAVQAGQYF
-	TRBV6-5	TRBJ2-7	once	TGTGCCAGCAGTCGCCTTACATCTTCTCAGTACTTC	CASSRLTSSQYF
-	TRBV28	TRBJ1-2	-	TGTGCCAGCAGTTTATCCTCCTCATGGACAAGCGGCTACACCTTC	CASSLSSSWTSGYTF
-	TRBV30	TRBJ2-1	-	TGTGCCTGGAGAGGGGCGAATGAGCAGTTCTTC	CAWRGANEQFF
TRBD1	TRBV27	TRBJ2-1	-	TGTGCCAGCAGTTTCGGGACAGGTAACAATGAGCAGTTCTTC	CASSFGTGNNEQFF
TRBD1	TRBV4-2	TRBJ2-7	-	TGTGCCAGCAGCCGCGCGGAGGGACAGGGGGACGAGCAGTACTTC	CASSRAEGQGDEQYF
TRBD1	TRBV2	TRBJ1-4	-	TGTGCCAGCAGAGGGACAGGGGGAACTGAAAAACTGTTTTTT	CASRGTGGTEKLFF
-	TRBV9	TRBJ1-3	-	TGTGCCAGCAGCGTCCTGAGCTCTGGAAACACCATATATTTT	CASSVLSSGNTIYF
TRBD1	TRBV24-1	TRBJ1-1	-	TGTGCCACCAGTGGGGACAGAGGGGGTGCGACTGAAGCTTTCTTT	CATSGDRGGATEAFF
TRBD1	TRBV9	TRBJ2-7	-	TGTGCCAGCAGCGTAAACCCGGGACAGGGTTACGAGCAGTACTTC	CASSVNPGQGYEQYF